Shown below are 30 T cell receptor beta chains from a single sample sequenced in a study of blood T cells in healthy people across ages. The use of a sample-barcoded 5' primer and a J-beta primer mix characterized a second PCR of roughly 7 to 12 cycles. TCRdb independently ran MiXCR on the 5' RACE reads; one entry per CDR3 protein. The sample records hundreds of thousands of distinct CDR3 sequences, about half being singletons. The specimen sequenced was blood. The receptors derive from a man between 60 and 75 years old in good health.

The sample holds a few counts of this clonotype. The chain recombines TRBV20-1 with TRBJ2-4; no firm D call. The CDR3 sequence is 16 residues long. The V and J ends lost 0 bases and 0 bases respectively, with 12 bases between them. In germline, CDR1 is DFQATT, CDR2 SNEGSKA (reference sequence). The CDR3 DNA reads as TGCAGTGCTAGAGATGTCACAGCCCCAGCCAAAAACATTCAGTACTTC. Translating gives CSARDVTAPAKNIQYF.

The genes are TRBV5-6 and TRBJ1-1; the D gene is possibly TRBD1 (5 bases). CDR3 length: 15 amino acids. Germline V gives CDR1 SGHDT, CDR2 YYEEEE. V was cut by 0 bases and J by 1 base, with 10 bases left in between. This chain's CDR3 is CASSLDRGRNTEAFF. CDR3 bases: TGTGCCAGCAGCTTGGACCGGGGGAGGAACACTGAAGCTTTCTTT.

This clonotype was counted only a few times. V gene TRBV20-1 combines with J gene TRBJ2-2; possibly TRBD2 for D (6 bases). The CDR3 contains 14 residues. The V end lost 6 bases, the J end lost 1 base, and 12 bases lay between the germline ends. Germline-derived CDR1 and CDR2 are DFQATT and SNEGSKA (reference sequence). CDR3 nucleotide sequence: TGCAGTGCCGAGGAGGGGATGAACACCGGGGAGCTGTTTTTT. This translates into CSAEEGMNTGELFF.

The genes are TRBV5-1 and TRBJ2-1; 10 bases align to TRBD1. V shed 4 bases, J shed 8 bases, and the junction held 9 bases outside the gene matches. The CDR3 spans 15 residues. CDR1 is SGHRS and CDR2 is YFSETQ in the germline V gene. The DNA of the CDR3 is TGCGCCAGCAGCCCTAGGACAGGGGGAGGGTATGAGCAGTTCTTC. It encodes CASSPRTGGGYEQFF.

This clonotype has only a few counts. V and J are TRBV25-1 and TRBJ2-7, with 7 nucleotides matching TRBD1. After removal of 6 bases from V and 3 bases from J, the junction contained 5 bases not matched to a gene. CDR3 length: 13 residues. CDR1 is MGHDK, CDR2 SYGVNS, per germline. CDR3 bases: TGTGCCAGCAGGGGGACAGAGGTCTACGAGCAGTACTTC. Translating gives CASRGTEVYEQYF.

The rearrangement joins TRBV15 to TRBJ2-1; D might be TRBD1 or TRBD2, each matching 5 bases. Deletions cut 0 bases from V and 3 bases from J, with 9 bases between. This CDR3 contains 15 residues. Looked up from germline, CDR1 is LNHNV and CDR2 is YYDKDF (reference sequence). The CDR3 is CATSRERDGYNEQFF. The CDR3 nucleotides are TGTGCCACCAGCAGAGAACGGGACGGCTACAATGAGCAGTTCTTC.

This clonotype appeared many times. The V gene is TRBV7-2, the J gene TRBJ1-6; D remains ambiguous. V lost 5 bases and J lost 0, with 11 bases in between. Germline lookup yields CDR1 SGHTA and CDR2 FQGNSA. CDR3 length: 16 residues. The CDR3 reads CASSPQPVSYNSPLHF. The CDR3 nucleotides are TGTGCCAGCAGCCCTCAACCGGTCTCCTATAATTCACCCCTCCACTTT.

This rearrangement joins TRBV20-1 to TRBJ2-3, with D unresolved. Trimming shortened V by 1 base and J by 3 bases, and 14 bases separated the two germline ends. Germline V gene lookup returns CDR1 DFQATT and CDR2 SNEGSKA (reference sequence). This CDR3 has 15 amino acids. CDR3 loop: CSARAGSMLTDTQYF. CDR3 nucleotides: TGCAGTGCTAGAGCTGGCAGCATGTTAACAGATACGCAGTATTTT.

The V call is TRBV4-2, the J call TRBJ1-1, with a tentative D call TRBD1 (5 bases). The germline gives CDR1 LGHNA, CDR2 YNFKEQ. The V and J ends lost 0 bases and 7 bases respectively, with 9 bases between them. The CDR3 spans 13 residues. The CDR3 spells CASSQDTGREAFF. CDR3 nucleotides: TGTGCCAGCAGCCAAGATACAGGCCGTGAAGCTTTCTTT.

This clonotype has a handful of counts. The V call is TRBV7-2, the J call TRBJ2-7; a weak D match, TRBD2 (6 bases). From germline, CDR1 is SGHTA and CDR2 FQGNSA. The length of the CDR3 is 15 residues. The V end lost 5 bases, the J end lost 4 bases, and 18 bases lay between the germline ends. CDR3 DNA sequence: TGTGCCAGCAGCCGCGGGACGCTCGCTGGATACGAGCAGTACTTC. It codes for CASSRGTLAGYEQYF.

This rearrangement joins TRBV18 to TRBJ2-7; D is perhaps TRBD2 (5 bases). The end of the DNA is better explained by TRBJ2-5, so the J call may be wrong. The germline gives CDR1 KGHSH, CDR2 LQKENI. This CDR3 is 14 amino acids long. The CDR3 bases are TGTGCCAGCTCACCACGAGGGTTCCTCGAGACCCAGTACTTC. Amino acids: CASSPRGFLETQYF.

This chain joins TRBV20-1 and TRBJ2-3, with TRBD2 identical over 10 bases. Germline-derived CDR1 and CDR2 are DFQATT and SNEGSKA (reference sequence). There are 15 residues in the CDR3. With 2 bases clipped from V and 5 bases from J, the junction kept 7 bases outside the gene matches. The CDR3 is CSARSSGSGEDTQYF. CDR3 in DNA: TGCAGTGCTAGATCTAGCGGGAGTGGGGAAGATACGCAGTATTTT.

The chain uses TRBV20-1 and TRBJ2-6; no definite D call. From germline, CDR1 is DFQATT and CDR2 SNEGSKA (reference sequence). Trimming cost V 1 base and J 1 base, with 5 bases left between them. The CDR3 totals 14 residues. CDR3 sequence: CSARAGSGANVLTF. As DNA, the CDR3 is TGCAGTGCTAGAGCCGGTTCTGGGGCCAACGTCCTGACTTTC.

This clonotype was seen more than once but under ten times. V and J are TRBV12-3 or TRBV12-4 and TRBJ2-3; tentatively, D is TRBD2 (5 bases). Trimming removed 1 base at V and 3 bases at J, with 11 bases between. The CDR3 loop spans 15 amino acids. The CDR3 DNA is TGTGCCAGCAGTTTAGGCCGCGGGCGGACAGATACGCAGTATTTT. Translated, it gives CASSLGRGRTDTQYF.

This clonotype was seen more than once but under ten times. This chain uses TRBV29-1 with TRBJ2-1; 11 bases are a match to TRBD2. V gave up 7 bases and J gave up 6 bases; unmatched junction bases: 5. Germline lookup yields CDR1 SQVTM and CDR2 ANQGSEA. The CDR3 extends over 13 amino acids. DNA of the CDR3: TGCAGCGCCGTAGCGGGAGGGGGCAATGAGCAGTTCTTC. Its protein is CSAVAGGGNEQFF.

Worth noting for this clonotype: This may come from a read error, since a much larger clone is one base off. The chain combines TRBV11-2 with TRBJ2-7; the match to TRBD2 covers 9 bases. Gene TRBJ2-5 matches the end of the DNA better, so the J call may be wrong. CDR1 is SGHAT and CDR2 is FQNNGV in the germline V gene. This CDR3 has 13 residues. This chain's CDR3 is CASLGGRGGTQYF. The CDR3 nucleotides read TGTGCCAGCTTAGGCGGGAGGGGAGGGACCCAGTACTTC.

This clonotype was detected only once. The J gene is TRBJ2-1, the V gene TRBV7-9; 8 bases are shared with TRBD2. V shed 5 bases, J shed 0 bases, and the junction held 6 bases outside the gene matches. The CDR3 sequence is 16 residues long. Germline V gene data show CDR1 as SEHNR and CDR2 as FQNEAQ (reference sequence). The CDR3 is CASSISGGLSYNEQFF. The CDR3 bases are TGTGCCAGCAGCATCAGCGGGGGTCTCTCCTACAATGAGCAGTTCTTC.

The chain couples TRBV28 to TRBJ1-5; D possibly corresponds to TRBD1 (5 bases). The germline V and J ends were trimmed by 7 bases and 6 bases, with 19 bases remaining between them. Germline loops: CDR1 MDHEN, CDR2 SYDVKM. CDR3 length: 15 amino acids. CDR3 DNA sequence: TGTGCCAGCACCCCCACTTTGGGGGAGGGTCAGCCCCAGCATTTT. Translating gives CASTPTLGEGQPQHF.

The CDR3 loop reads CASSRTGGNTEAFF. The CDR3 DNA sequence: TGTGCCAGCAGCCGTACAGGGGGAAACACTGAAGCTTTCTTT. V gene TRBV5-8 combines with J gene TRBJ1-1; 8 bases are a match to TRBD1. Looked up from germline, CDR1 is SGHTS and CDR2 is YDEGEE. V shed 4 bases, J shed 2 bases, and the junction held 4 bases outside the gene matches. The CDR3 has 14 residues.

V gene TRBV10-3 combines with J gene TRBJ2-3; no clear D. Trimming shortened V by 8 bases and J by 2 bases, and 14 bases separated the two germline ends. Germline V gene lookup returns CDR1 ENHRY and CDR2 SYGVKD. The CDR3 contains 14 residues. The CDR3 sequence: CAIGPGATTDTQYF. The CDR3 DNA reads TGTGCCATCGGCCCCGGCGCTACCACAGATACGCAGTATTTT.

The rearrangement uses TRBV5-6 and TRBJ2-1; D may be TRBD2 (6 bases). The CDR3 sequence is 17 residues long. Trimming left V 9 bases short and J 6 bases short, with 28 bases between. Germline V gives CDR1 SGHDT, CDR2 YYEEEE. The CDR3 DNA is TGTGCCACGACGAGAGGGGTACTAGCCGTTAACAGCAATGAGCAGTTCTTC. It encodes CATTRGVLAVNSNEQFF.

There are a few counts of this clonotype. The chain combines TRBV10-3 with TRBJ2-7, with D perhaps TRBD1 or TRBD2 (5 bases each). The CDR3 runs 14 residues. CDR1 is ENHRY and CDR2 is SYGVKD in the germline V gene. Trimming took 6 bases from V and 6 from J, leaving 18 bases between them. CDR3 sequence: CAIRETDAGPEQYF. As DNA, the CDR3 is TGTGCCATCAGGGAGACAGATGCGGGTCCCGAGCAGTACTTC.

On this clonotype: At one end the junction does not follow the germline gene, possibly because of a read error. CDR3 bases: TGCGCCAGCACCCAAGCCACAGGCCTAAACTATGGCTACACCTTC. Translation: CASTQATGLNYGYTF. The chain employs TRBV4-1 and TRBJ1-2; a weak D match, TRBD1 (5 bases). CDR3 length: 15 amino acids. In germline, CDR1 is MGHRA, CDR2 YSYEKL.

This clonotype was observed a few times. V is TRBV10-3 and J is TRBJ2-2; 7 bases agree with TRBD1. CDR1 ENHRY and CDR2 SYGVKD come from the germline V gene. This CDR3 has 15 residues. V was clipped by 2 bases and J by 4 bases; unmatched bases: 4. The CDR3 loop reads CAISEGGQITGELFF. The CDR3 bases are TGTGCCATCAGTGAGGGGGGACAGATCACCGGGGAGCTGTTTTTT.

This clonotype has a single count. This rearrangement joins TRBV20-1 to TRBJ1-2; a weak D match, TRBD1 (5 bases). The CDR3 contains 14 residues. CDR1 DFQATT and CDR2 SNEGSKA come from the germline V gene (reference sequence). Deletions cut 1 base from V and 0 bases from J, with 9 bases between. The CDR3 region is CSARVGTSNYGYTF. CDR3 nucleotides: TGCAGTGCTAGAGTGGGGACCTCTAACTATGGCTACACCTTC.

The chain links TRBV4-2 to TRBJ2-4, with 14 bases that match TRBD2. TRBJ2-7 explains the end of the DNA better; the J call may be wrong. CDR1 is LGHNA, CDR2 YNFKEQ, per germline. CDR3 size: 15 residues. The CDR3 is CASSPGTSGSNEQYF. The CDR3 DNA is TGTGCCAGCAGCCCGGGGACTAGCGGGAGCAACGAGCAGTACTTC.

This clonotype has a handful of counts. CDR3 in amino acids: CASSEQGARTDTQYF. Written as DNA, the CDR3 is TGTGCCAGCAGTGAACAAGGAGCGCGCACAGATACGCAGTATTTT. The chain combines TRBV6-1 with TRBJ2-3; no firm D call. The germline V gene encodes CDR1 MNHNS and CDR2 SASEGT. The CDR3 totals 15 residues. Trimming removed 2 bases from V and 1 base from J, with 10 bases in between.

This clonotype came up a few times. V gene TRBV5-1 combines with J gene TRBJ2-3, with D unclear. Trimming shortened V by 5 bases and J by 6 bases, and 13 bases separated the two germline ends. Germline CDR1 reads SGHRS; CDR2 reads YFSETQ. The CDR3 covers 13 residues. CDR3 region: CASRGNSLDTQYF. The CDR3 nucleotides read TGCGCCAGCAGAGGTAACTCCCTGGATACGCAGTATTTT.

The chain carries TRBV27 and TRBJ2-3, with 10 bases aligning to TRBD2. Germline CDR1 is MNHEY and CDR2 is SMNVEV (reference sequence). V lost 6 bases to trimming and J lost 1 base; unmatched junction nucleotides: 7. CDR3 length: 16 amino acids. The CDR3: CASRERGGRRTDTQYF. As DNA, the CDR3 is TGTGCCAGCAGAGAGCGGGGGGGCCGTCGCACAGATACGCAGTATTTT.

This rearrangement joins TRBV6-6 to TRBJ2-3, with TRBD2 matching over 9 bases. The V and J ends lost 1 base and 2 bases, in that order; junction bases with no gene match: 7. CDR1 MNHNY and CDR2 SVGAGI come from the germline V gene (reference sequence). There are 17 residues in the CDR3. The CDR3 here is CASSYWGSGSPTDTQYF. CDR3 bases: TGTGCCAGCAGTTACTGGGGTAGCGGGAGCCCCACAGATACGCAGTATTTT.